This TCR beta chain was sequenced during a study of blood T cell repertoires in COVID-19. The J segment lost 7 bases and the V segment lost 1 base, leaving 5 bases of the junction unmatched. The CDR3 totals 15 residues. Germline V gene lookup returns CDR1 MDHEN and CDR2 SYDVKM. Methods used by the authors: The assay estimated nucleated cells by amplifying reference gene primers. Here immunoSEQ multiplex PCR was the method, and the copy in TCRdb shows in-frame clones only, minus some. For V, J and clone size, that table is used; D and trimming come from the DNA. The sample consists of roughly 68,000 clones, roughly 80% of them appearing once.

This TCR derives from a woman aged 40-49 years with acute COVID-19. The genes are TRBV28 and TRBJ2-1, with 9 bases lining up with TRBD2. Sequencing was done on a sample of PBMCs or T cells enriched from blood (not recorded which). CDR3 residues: CASSLSRLAGNEQFF. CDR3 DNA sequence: TGTGCCAGCAGTTTATCCCGGCTAGCGGGGAATGAGCAGTTCTTC. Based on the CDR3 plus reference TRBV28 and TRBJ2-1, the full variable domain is DVKVTQSSRYLVKRTGEKVFLECVQDMDHENMFWYRQDPGLGLRLIYFSYDVKMKEKGDIPEGYSVSREKKERFSLILESASTNQTSMYLCASSLSRLAGNEQFFGPGTRLTVL.